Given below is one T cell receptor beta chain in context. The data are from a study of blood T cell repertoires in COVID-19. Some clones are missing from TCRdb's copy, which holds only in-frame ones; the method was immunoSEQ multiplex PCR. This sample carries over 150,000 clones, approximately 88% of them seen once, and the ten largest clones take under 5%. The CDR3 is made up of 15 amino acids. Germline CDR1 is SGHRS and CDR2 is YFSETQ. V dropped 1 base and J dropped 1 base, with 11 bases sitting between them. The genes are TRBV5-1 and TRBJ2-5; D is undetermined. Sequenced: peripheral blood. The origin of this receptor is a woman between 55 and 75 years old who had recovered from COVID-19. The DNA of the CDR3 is TGCGCCAGCAGCTTGACCCCAAACAGCCAAGAGACCCAGTACTTC. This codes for CASSLTPNSQETQYF.